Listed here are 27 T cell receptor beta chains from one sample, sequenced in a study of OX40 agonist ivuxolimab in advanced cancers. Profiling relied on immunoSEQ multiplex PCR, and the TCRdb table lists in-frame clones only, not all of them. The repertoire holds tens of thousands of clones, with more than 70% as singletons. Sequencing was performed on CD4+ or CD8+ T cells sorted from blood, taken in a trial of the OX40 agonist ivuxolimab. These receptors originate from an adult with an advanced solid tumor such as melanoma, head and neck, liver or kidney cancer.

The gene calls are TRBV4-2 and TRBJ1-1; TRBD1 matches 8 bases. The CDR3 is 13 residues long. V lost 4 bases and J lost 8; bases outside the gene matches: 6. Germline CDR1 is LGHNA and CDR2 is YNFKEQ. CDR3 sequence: CASSRDRSREAFF. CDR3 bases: TGTGCCAGCAGCCGGGACAGGTCTCGCGAAGCTTTCTTT.

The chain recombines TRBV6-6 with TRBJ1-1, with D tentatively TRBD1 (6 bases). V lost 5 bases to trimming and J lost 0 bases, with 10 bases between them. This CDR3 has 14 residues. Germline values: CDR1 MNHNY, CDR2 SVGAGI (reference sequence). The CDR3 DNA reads TGTGCCAGCAGTGGTTGGACAGTGAACACTGAAGCTTTCTTT. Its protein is CASSGWTVNTEAFF.

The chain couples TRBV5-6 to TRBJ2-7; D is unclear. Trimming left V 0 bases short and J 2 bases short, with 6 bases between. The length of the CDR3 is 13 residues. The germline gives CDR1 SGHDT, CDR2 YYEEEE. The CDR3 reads CASSLDFPYEQYF. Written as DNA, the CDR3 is TGTGCCAGCAGCTTGGACTTCCCCTACGAGCAGTACTTC.

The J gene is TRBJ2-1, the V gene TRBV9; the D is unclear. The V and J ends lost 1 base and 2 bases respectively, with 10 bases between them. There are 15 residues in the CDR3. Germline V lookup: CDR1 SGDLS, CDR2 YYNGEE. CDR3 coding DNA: TGTGCCAGCAGCGTACCCGTCCGGGCCTACAATGAGCAGTTCTTC. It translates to CASSVPVRAYNEQFF.

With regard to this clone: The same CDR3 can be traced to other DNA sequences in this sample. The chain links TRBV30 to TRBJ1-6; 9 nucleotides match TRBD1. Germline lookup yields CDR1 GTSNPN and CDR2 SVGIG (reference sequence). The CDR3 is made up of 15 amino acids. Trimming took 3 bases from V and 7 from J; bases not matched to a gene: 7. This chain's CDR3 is CAWRPTGGRNSPLHF. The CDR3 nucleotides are TGTGCCTGGAGGCCAACAGGGGGCAGGAATTCACCCCTCCACTTT.

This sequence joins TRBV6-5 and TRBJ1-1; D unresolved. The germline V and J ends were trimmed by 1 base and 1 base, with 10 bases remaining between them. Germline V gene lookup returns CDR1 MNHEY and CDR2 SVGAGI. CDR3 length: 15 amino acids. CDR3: CASSYLGLANTEAFF. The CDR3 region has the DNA TGTGCCAGCAGTTACTTAGGTCTGGCGAACACTGAAGCTTTCTTT.

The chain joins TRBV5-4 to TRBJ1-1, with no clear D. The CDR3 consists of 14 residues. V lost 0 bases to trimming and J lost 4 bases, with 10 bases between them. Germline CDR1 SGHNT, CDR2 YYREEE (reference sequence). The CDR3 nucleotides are TGTGCCAGCAGCTTGGATATGAGATCCACTGAAGCTTTCTTT. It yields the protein CASSLDMRSTEAFF.

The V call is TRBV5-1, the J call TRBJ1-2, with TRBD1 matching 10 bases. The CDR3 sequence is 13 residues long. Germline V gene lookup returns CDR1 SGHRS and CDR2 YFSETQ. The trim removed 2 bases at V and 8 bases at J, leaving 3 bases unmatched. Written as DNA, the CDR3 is TGCGCCAGCAGCTTAGGGACAGGGGAAGGCTACACCTTC. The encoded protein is CASSLGTGEGYTF.

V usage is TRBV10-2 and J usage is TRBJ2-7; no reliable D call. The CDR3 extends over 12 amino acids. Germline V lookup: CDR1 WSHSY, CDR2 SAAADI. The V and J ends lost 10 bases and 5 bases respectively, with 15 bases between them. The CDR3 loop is CATWKGFDEQYF. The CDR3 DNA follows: TGCGCCACCTGGAAAGGGTTCGACGAGCAGTACTTC.

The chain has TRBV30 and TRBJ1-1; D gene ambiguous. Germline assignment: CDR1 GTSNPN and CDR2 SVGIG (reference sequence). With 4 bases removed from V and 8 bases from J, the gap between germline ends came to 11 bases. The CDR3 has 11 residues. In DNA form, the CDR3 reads TGTGCCTGGACTCCTCGGCGAGAAGCTTTCTTT. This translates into CAWTPRREAFF.

This CDR3 reads CSDQGSYGYTF. The CDR3 DNA reads TGCAGTGACCAGGGTTCCTATGGCTACACCTTC. V gene TRBV20-1 combines with J gene TRBJ1-2; TRBD1 is a possible D gene (5 bases). Between the trimmed V and J ends, which lost 7 bases and 4 bases, there was a span of 10 bases. This CDR3 region has 11 residues. Germline V gene data show CDR1 as DFQATT and CDR2 as SNEGSKA (reference sequence).

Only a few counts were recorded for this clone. As DNA, the CDR3 is TGTGCCAGCAGCCCCGGGGGGGACCAGTTGATGTTTTTT. Amino acid sequence: CASSPGGDQLMFF. The rearrangement links TRBV11-3 to TRBJ2-2, with 8 bases identical to TRBD2. J lost 15 bases, V lost 5 bases, and 11 bases had no gene match. This CDR3 spans 13 amino acids. Looked up from germline, CDR1 is SGHNT and CDR2 is YENEEA.

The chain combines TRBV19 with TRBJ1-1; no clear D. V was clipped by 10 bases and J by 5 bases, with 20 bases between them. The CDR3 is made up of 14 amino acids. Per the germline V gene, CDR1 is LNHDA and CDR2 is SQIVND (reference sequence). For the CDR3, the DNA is TGTGCCACCAGAGACGGAGGGTTCCTAACTGAAGCTTTCTTT. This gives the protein CATRDGGFLTEAFF.

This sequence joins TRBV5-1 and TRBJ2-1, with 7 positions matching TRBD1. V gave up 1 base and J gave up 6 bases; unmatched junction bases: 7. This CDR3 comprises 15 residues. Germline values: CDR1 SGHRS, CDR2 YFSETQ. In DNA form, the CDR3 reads TGCGCCAGCAGCTTGACCTTTCGACAGGGCAATGAGCAGTTCTTC. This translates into CASSLTFRQGNEQFF.

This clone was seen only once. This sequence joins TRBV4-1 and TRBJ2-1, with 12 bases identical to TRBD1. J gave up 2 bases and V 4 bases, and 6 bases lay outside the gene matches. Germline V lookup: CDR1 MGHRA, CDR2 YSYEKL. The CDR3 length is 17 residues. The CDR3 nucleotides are TGCGCCAGCAGCCTATTGGGGACAGGGGGCCCCTACAATGAGCAGTTCTTC. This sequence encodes CASSLLGTGGPYNEQFF.

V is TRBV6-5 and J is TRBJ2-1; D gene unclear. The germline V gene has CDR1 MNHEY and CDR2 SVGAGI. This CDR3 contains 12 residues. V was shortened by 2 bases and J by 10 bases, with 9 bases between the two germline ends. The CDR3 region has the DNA TGTGCCAGCAGTTACGCAGGCCGCGAGCAGTTCTTC. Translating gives CASSYAGREQFF.

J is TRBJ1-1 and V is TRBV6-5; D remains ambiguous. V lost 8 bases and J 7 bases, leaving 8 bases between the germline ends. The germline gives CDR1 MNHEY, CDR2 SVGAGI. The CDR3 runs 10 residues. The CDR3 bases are TGTGCCAGCTTCGGGGTTGAAGCTTTCTTT. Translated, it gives CASFGVEAFF.

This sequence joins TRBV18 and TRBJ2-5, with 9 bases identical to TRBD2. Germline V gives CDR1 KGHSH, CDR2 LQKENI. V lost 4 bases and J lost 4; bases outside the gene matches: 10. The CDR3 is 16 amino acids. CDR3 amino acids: CASSLIPFSGRETQYF. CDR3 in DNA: TGTGCCAGCTCACTTATCCCTTTTAGCGGGAGAGAGACCCAGTACTTC.

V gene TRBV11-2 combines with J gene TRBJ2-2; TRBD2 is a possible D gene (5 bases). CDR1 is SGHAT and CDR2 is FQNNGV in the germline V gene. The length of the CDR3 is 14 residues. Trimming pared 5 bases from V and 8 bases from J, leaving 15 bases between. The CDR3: CASSPGGSRGELFF. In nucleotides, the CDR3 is TGTGCCAGCAGCCCCGGCGGGTCCCGTGGGGAGCTGTTTTTT. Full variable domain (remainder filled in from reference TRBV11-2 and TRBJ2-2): EAGVAQSPRYKIIEKRQSVAFWCNPISGHATLYWYQQILGQGPKLLIQFQNNGVVDDSQLPKDRFSAERLKGVDSTLKIQPAKLEDSAVYLCASSPGGSRGELFFGEGSRLTVL.

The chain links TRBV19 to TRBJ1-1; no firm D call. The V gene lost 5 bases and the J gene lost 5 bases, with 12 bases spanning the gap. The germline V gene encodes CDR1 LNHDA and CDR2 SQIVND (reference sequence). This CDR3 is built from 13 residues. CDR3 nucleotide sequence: TGTGCCAGTAGTGCCCCGGCTCGGACTGAAGCTTTCTTT. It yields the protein CASSAPARTEAFF.

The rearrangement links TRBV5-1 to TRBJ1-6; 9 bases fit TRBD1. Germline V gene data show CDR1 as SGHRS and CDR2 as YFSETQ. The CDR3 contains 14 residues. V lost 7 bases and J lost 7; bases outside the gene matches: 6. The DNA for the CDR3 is TGCGCCAGCTCCCAAGGGACAGGGAATTCACCCCTCCACTTT. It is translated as CASSQGTGNSPLHF. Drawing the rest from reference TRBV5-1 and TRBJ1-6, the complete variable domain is KAGVTQTPRYLIKTRGQQVTLSCSPISGHRSVSWYQQTPGQGLQFLFEYFSETQRNKGNFPGRFSGRQFSNSRSEMNVSTLELGDSALYLCASSQGTGNSPLHFGNGTRLTVT.

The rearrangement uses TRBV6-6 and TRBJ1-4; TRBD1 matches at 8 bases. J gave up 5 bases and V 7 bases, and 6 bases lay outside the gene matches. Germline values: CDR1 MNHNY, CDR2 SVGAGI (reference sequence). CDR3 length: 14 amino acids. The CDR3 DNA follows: TGTGCCAGCACTAAGACAGGGGCCAATGAAAAACTGTTTTTT. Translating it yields CASTKTGANEKLFF.

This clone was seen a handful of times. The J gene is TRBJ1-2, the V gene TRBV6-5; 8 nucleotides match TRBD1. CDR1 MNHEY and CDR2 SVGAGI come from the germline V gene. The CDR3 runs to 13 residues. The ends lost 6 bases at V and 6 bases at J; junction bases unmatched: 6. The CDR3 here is CASRTPGQDGYTF. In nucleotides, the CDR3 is TGTGCCAGCAGAACACCGGGACAGGATGGCTACACCTTC.

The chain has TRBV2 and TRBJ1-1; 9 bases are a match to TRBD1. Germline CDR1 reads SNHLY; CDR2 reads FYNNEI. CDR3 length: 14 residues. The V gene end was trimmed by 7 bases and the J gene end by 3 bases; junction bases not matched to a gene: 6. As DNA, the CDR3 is TGTGCCAGCAAAGGGGACAGGGAAGACACTGAAGCTTTCTTT. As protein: CASKGDREDTEAFF.

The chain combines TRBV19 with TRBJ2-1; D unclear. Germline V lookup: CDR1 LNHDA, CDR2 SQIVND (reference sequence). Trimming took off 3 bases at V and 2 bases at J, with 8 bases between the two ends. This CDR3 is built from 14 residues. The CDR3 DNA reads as TGTGCCAGTAGTATGGGCGAGACCTACAATGAGCAGTTCTTC. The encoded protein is CASSMGETYNEQFF.

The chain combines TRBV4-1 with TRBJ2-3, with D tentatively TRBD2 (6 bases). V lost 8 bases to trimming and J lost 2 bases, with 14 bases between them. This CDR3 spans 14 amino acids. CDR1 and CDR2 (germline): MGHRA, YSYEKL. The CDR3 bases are TGCGCCAGCGGGAGGTCGGTATTCACAGATACGCAGTATTTT. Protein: CASGRSVFTDTQYF.

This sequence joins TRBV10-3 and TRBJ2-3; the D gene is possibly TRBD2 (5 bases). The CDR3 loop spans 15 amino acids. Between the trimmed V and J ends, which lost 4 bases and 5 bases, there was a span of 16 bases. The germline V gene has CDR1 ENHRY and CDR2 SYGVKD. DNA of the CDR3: TGTGCCATCAGTGGAGGGTCAGTTCTCCAAGATACGCAGTATTTT. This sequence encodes CAISGGSVLQDTQYF.